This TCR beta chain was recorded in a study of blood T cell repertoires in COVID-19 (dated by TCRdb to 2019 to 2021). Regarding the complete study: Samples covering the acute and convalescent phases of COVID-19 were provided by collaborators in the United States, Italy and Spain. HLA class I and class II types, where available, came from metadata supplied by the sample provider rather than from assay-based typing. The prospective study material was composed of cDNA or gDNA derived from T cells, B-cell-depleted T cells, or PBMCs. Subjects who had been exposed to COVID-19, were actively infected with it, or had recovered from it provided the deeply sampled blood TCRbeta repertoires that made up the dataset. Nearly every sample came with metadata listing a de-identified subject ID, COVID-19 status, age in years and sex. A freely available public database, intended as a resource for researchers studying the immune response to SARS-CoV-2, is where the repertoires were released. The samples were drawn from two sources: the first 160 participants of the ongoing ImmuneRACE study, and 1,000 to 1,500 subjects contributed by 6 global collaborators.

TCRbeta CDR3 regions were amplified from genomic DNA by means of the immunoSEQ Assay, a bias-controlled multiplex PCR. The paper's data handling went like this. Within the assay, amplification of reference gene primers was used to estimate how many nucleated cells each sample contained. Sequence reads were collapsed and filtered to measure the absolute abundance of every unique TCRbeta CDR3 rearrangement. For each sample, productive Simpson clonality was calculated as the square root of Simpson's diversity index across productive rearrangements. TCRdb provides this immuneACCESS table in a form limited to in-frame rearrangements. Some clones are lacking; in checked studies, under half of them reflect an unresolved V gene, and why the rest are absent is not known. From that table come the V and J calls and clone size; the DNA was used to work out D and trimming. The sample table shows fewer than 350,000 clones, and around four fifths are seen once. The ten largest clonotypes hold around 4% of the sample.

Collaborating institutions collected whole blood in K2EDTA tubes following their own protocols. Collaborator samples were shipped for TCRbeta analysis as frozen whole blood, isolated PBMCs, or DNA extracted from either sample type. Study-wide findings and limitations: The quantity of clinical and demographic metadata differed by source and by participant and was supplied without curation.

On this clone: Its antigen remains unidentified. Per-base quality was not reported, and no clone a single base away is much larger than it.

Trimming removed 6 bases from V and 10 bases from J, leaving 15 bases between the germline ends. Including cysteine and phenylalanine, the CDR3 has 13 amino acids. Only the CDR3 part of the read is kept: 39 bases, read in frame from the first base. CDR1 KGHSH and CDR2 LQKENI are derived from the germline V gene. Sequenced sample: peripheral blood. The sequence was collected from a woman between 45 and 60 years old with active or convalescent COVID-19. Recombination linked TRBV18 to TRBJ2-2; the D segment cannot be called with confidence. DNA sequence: TGTGCCAGCTCGCTCCAGCGCACGGCGGAGCTGTTTTTT. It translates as CASSLQRTAELFF.